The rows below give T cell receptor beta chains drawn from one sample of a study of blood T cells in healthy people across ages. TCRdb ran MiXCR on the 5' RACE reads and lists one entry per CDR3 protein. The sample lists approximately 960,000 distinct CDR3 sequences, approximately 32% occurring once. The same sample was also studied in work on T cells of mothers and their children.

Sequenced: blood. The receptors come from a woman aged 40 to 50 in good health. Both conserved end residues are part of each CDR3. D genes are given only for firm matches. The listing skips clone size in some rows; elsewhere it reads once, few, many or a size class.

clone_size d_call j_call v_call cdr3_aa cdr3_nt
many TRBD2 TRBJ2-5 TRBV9 CASSVGLAGQGETQYF TGTGCCAGCAGCGTTGGACTAGCGGGGCAGGGGGAGACCCAGTACTTC
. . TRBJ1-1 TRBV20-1 CSARDWGTYYTEVFF TGCAGTGCTAGAGATTGGGGGACATACTACACTGAAGTTTTCTTT
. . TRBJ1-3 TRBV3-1 CASSHTTGHGNTIYF TGTGCCAGCAGCCACACCACAGGGCACGGAAACACCATATATTTT
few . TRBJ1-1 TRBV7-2 CASSRPDAPRAFF TGTGCCAGCAGCCGGCCGGACGCCCCCCGTGCTTTCTTT
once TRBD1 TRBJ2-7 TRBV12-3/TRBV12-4 CASSSYRGNRSYEQYF TGTGCCAGCAGTTCCTACAGGGGAAACAGGTCCTACGAGCAGTACTTC
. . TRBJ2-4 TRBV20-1 CSAPSSDANIQYF TGCAGTGCCCCCTCTAGCGATGCGAACATTCAGTACTTC
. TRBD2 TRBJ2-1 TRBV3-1 CASSLRLADLQNEQFF TGTGCCAGCAGCCTCCGACTAGCGGACCTACAAAATGAGCAGTTCTTC
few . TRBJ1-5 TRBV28 CASSFRGREGLISQPQHF .
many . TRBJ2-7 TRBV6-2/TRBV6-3 CASSTAGDTTYEQYF TGTGCCAGCTCAACCGCGGGGGACACCACCTACGAGCAGTACTTC
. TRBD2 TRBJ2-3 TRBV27 CASSSSGGARTQYF TGTGCCAGCAGTTCTAGCGGGGGGGCCAGGACGCAGTATTTT
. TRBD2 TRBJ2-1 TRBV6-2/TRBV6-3 CAGPFIAGGNNEQFF TGTGCCGGACCGTTTATAGCGGGGGGGAACAATGAGCAGTTCTTC
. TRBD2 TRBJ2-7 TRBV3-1 CASSQGGTSGSYEQYF TGTGCCAGCAGCCAAGGGGGGACTAGCGGTTCCTACGAGCAGTACTTC
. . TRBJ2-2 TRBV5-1 CASSLAAPYTGELFF TGCGCCAGCAGCTTGGCCGCTCCTTACACCGGGGAGCTGTTTTTT
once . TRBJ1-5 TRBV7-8 CASSPAGGARGNQPQHF TGTGCCAGCAGCCCAGCGGGAGGGGCAAGGGGCAATCAGCCCCAGCATTTT
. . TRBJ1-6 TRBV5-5 CASSSGTASSYNSPLHF TGTGCCAGCAGCTCAGGCACAGCAAGCTCCTATAATTCACCCCTCCACTTT
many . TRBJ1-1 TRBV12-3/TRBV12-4 CASSPTRGLSEGAEAFF TGTGCCAGCAGCCCCACCCGGGGCCTCTCCGAAGGCGCTGAAGCTTTCTTT
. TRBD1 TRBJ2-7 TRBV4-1 CASSHPGQERYEQYF TGCGCCAGCAGCCACCCGGGACAGGAAAGGTACGAGCAGTACTTC
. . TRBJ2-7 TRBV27 CVSSLGADAYEQYF TGTGTCAGCAGTTTGGGGGCAGACGCCTACGAGCAGTACTTC
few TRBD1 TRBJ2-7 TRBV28 CASRRQGDSYEQYF TGTGCCAGCAGGCGACAGGGCGATTCCTACGAGCAGTACTTC
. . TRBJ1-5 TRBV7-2 CASSSRQGEGQPQHF TGTGCCAGCAGCTCAAGGCAGGGCGAGGGGCAGCCCCAGCATTTT
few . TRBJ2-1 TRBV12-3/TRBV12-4 CASSLNSRYNEQFF TGTGCCAGCAGTTTAAACAGTAGATACAATGAGCAGTTCTTC
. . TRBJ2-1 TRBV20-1 CSAADPRGSNEQFF TGCAGTGCAGCCGACCCAAGAGGAAGCAATGAGCAGTTCTTC
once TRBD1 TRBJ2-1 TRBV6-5 CASSYLPTGTSYNEQFF TGTGCCAGCAGTTACCTCCCGACAGGGACCTCCTACAATGAGCAGTTCTTC
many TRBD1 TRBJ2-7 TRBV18 CASSPRDRVDEQYF TGTGCCAGCTCACCGAGGGACAGGGTAGACGAGCAGTACTTC
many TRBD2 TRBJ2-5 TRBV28 CASSEGLAGGQETQYF TGTGCCAGCAGTGAGGGACTAGCGGGGGGGCAAGAGACCCAGTACTTC
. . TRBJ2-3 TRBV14 CASSQGQMSTDTQYF TGTGCCAGCAGCCAAGGACAGATGAGCACAGATACGCAGTATTTT
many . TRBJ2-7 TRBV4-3 CASSQVSRSYEQYF TGCGCCAGCAGCCAAGTATCTCGGTCCTACGAGCAGTACTTC
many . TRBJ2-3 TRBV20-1 CSASPTWGGPFVDTQYF TGCAGTGCTAGCCCTACGTGGGGGGGGCCTTTTGTAGATACGCAGTATTTT
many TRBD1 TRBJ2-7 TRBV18 CASSTTGTGSGEQYF TGTGCCAGCTCAACGACCGGGACAGGGTCGGGGGAGCAGTACTTC
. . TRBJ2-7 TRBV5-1 CASSWGREPYEQYF TGCGCCAGCAGCTGGGGCCGGGAGCCCTACGAGCAGTACTTC
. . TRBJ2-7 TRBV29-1 CSARGQGTREQYF TGCAGCGCCCGAGGGCAGGGTACCCGCGAGCAGTACTTC
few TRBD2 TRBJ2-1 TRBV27 CASSPVRGATEQFF TGTGCCAGCAGTCCCGTGCGGGGGGCCACTGAGCAGTTCTTC
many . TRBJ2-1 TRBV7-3 CASSSARDNEQFF TGTGCCAGCAGCTCGGCCAGGGACAATGAGCAGTTCTTC
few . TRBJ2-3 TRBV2 CASREYHSTDTQYF TGTGCCAGCAGGGAATATCACTCCACAGATACGCAGTATTTT
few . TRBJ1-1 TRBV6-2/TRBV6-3 CASSYRYNTEAFF TGTGCCAGCAGTTACCGCTATAACACTGAAGCTTTCTTT
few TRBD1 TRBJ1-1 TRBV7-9 CASSFFLDRGSEAFF TGTGCCAGCAGCTTTTTCCTCGACAGGGGATCTGAAGCTTTCTTT
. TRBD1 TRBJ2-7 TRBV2 CASSDHGQAYEQYF TGTGCCAGCAGCGACCATGGACAGGCCTACGAGCAGTACTTC
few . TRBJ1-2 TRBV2 CASSEDGPRLHGYTF TGTGCCAGCAGTGAAGATGGGCCCCGGCTCCATGGCTACACCTTC
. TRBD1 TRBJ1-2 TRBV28 CTSRSRDSDYGYTF TGTACCAGCAGGTCTCGGGACAGTGACTATGGCTACACCTTC
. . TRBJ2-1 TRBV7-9 CASSPAGGRGNEQFF TGTGCCAGCAGCCCGGCTGGGGGAAGGGGCAATGAGCAGTTCTTC
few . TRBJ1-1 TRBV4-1 CASSQAGLTEAFF TGCGCCAGCAGCCAAGCTGGGCTTACTGAAGCTTTCTTT
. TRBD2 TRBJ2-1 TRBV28 CASSLLQLAGMNEQFF TGTGCCAGCAGTTTATTGCAACTAGCGGGGATGAATGAGCAGTTCTTC
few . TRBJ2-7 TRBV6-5 CASSYGGLGPSYEQYF TGTGCCAGCAGTTATGGGGGCTTGGGGCCCTCCTACGAGCAGTACTTC
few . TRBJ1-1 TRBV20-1 CSARAIMGDTEAFF TGCAGTGCTAGAGCCATTATGGGGGACACTGAAGCTTTCTTT
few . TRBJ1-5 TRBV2 CASRDLTGRYQPQHF TGTGCCAGCAGGGACCTTACAGGGCGATATCAGCCCCAGCATTTT
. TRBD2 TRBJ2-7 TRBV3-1 CASSQGEGRHEQYF TGTGCCAGCAGCCAAGGGGAGGGGAGGCACGAGCAGTACTTC
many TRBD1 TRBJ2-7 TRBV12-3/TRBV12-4 CASSLKSGTEDYEQYF TGTGCCAGCAGTTTAAAATCCGGGACAGAGGATTACGAGCAGTACTTC
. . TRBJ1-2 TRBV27 CASSLFGLRTADYGYTF TGTGCCAGCAGTTTATTTGGGTTACGGACTGCCGACTATGGCTACACCTTC
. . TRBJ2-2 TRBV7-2 CANSLQRGANTGELFF TGTGCCAACAGCTTACAACGGGGCGCTAACACCGGGGAGCTGTTTTTT
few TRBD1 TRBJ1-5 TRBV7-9 CASSAQGAGQPQHF TGTGCCAGCAGCGCACAGGGGGCAGGTCAGCCCCAGCATTTT
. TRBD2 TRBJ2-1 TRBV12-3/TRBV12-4 CASRVTSGGAGEQFF TGTGCCAGCAGGGTTACTAGCGGGGGGGCTGGTGAGCAGTTCTTC
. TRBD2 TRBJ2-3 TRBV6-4 CASSDSGLAESAQYF TGTGCCAGCAGTGACTCGGGGCTAGCGGAGAGTGCGCAGTATTTT
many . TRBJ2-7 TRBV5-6 CASSPAGIYEQYF TGTGCCAGCTCACCAGCAGGGATCTACGAGCAGTACTTC
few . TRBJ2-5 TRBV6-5 CASSYSGGGWETQYF TGTGCCAGCAGTTACTCTGGGGGGGGCTGGGAGACCCAGTACTTC